This T cell receptor beta chain was recorded in a study of T-cell reconstitution after alpha-beta-depleted transplantation in children. Whole-study findings and limits: The high TCRbeta diversity at day 60 in some patients came from surviving recipient T cells and thymic progenitors. After transplant, at about two months, alpha-beta T cells were reportedly derived from several hundred expanded graft clones. T cells produced anew were the main source of T-cell counts and diversity one year after transplant.

This CDR3 is built from 19 residues. The germline V and J ends were trimmed by 7 bases and 4 bases, with 29 bases remaining between them. For this clonotype: Its antigen is undetermined.

Unique molecular identifiers were incorporated when the TCRbeta library was constructed. TCRdb itself ran the PCR reads through MiXCR, one entry per CDR3 protein. The sample contains 500,000 to 750,000 distinct CDR3 sequences, roughly 27% of which appear only once. This chain uses TRBV12-3 or TRBV12-4 with TRBJ2-1; weak D call: TRBD2 (6 bases). The specimen comprised PBMCs, sampled before TCRalphabeta/CD19-depleted stem cell transplant. This TCR was sampled from a boy under two years old with Wiskott-Aldrich syndrome, due to receive a stem cell transplant. Here the CDR3 reads CASTLIKGGTGFGYNEQFF. CDR3 nucleotides: TGTGCCAGCACCCTTATCAAAGGAGGGACGGGATTCGGGTACAATGAGCAGTTCTTC.